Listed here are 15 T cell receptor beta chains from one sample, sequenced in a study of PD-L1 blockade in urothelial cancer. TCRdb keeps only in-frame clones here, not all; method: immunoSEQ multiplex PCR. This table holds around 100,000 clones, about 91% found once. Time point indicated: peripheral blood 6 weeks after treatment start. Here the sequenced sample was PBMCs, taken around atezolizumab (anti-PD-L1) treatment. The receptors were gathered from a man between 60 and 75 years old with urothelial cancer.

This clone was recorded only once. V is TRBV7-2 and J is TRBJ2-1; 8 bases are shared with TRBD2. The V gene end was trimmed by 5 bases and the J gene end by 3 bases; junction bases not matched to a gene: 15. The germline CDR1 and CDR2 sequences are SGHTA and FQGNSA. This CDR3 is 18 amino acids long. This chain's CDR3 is CASSRPSRGTRDYNEQFF. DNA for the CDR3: TGTGCCAGCAGCCGTCCCTCCCGCGGGACTAGGGACTACAATGAGCAGTTCTTC. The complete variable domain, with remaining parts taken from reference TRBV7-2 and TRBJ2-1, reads GAGVSQSPSNKVTEKGKDVELRCDPISGHTALYWYRQSLGQGLEFLIYFQGNSAPDKSGLPSDRFSAERTGGSVSTLTIQRTQQEDSAVYLCASSRPSRGTRDYNEQFFGPGTRLTVL.

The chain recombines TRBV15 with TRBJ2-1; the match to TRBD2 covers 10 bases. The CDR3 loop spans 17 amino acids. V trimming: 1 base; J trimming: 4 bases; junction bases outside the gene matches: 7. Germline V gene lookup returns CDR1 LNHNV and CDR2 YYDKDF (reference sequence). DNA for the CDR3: TGTGCCACCAGCAGAGTTCTAGCGGGAGTGGGTTACAATGAGCAGTTCTTC. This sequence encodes CATSRVLAGVGYNEQFF.

The CDR3 loop reads CASSVLGSVEETQYF. CDR3 DNA: TGTGCCAGCAGTGTCCTAGGGAGCGTGGAGGAGACCCAGTACTTC. This rearrangement joins TRBV2 to TRBJ2-5; D possibly corresponds to TRBD2 (5 bases). Germline-derived CDR1 and CDR2 are SNHLY and FYNNEI. This CDR3 has 15 amino acids. The V and J ends lost 4 bases and 5 bases respectively, with 17 bases between them.

The CDR3 loop reads CASSLSGGSEGYGYTF. The DNA for the CDR3 is TGTGCCAGTAGTCTGTCGGGAGGCAGCGAGGGGTATGGCTACACCTTC. The chain recombines TRBV19 with TRBJ1-2, with D perhaps matching TRBD1 (5 bases). The CDR3 extends over 16 amino acids. Trimming shortened V by 5 bases and J by 5 bases, and 21 bases separated the two germline ends. Germline V gene data show CDR1 as LNHDA and CDR2 as SQIVND (reference sequence).

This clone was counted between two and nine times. As DNA, the CDR3 is TGTGCCAGCAGTCCAAGGGACAGGGGAGTCTCCGAGCAGTACTTC. Amino acid sequence: CASSPRDRGVSEQYF. This chain joins TRBV4-2 and TRBJ2-7; 10 nucleotides align to TRBD1. J lost 6 bases, V lost 6 bases, and 11 bases had no gene match. Germline lookup yields CDR1 LGHNA and CDR2 YNFKEQ. This CDR3 comprises 15 residues.

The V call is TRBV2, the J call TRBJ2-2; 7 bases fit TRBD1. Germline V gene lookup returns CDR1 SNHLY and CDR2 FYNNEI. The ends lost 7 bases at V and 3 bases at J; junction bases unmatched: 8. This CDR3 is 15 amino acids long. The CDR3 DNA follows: TGTGCCAGCAAAGACAGGGACGGCGACACCGGGGAGCTGTTTTTT. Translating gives CASKDRDGDTGELFF.

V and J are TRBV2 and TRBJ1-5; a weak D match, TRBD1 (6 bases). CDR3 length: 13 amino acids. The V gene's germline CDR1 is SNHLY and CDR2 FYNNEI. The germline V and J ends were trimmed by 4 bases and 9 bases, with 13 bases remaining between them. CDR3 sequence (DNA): TGTGCCAGCAGTGTTTCAGGGGTGGTGCCCCAGCATTTT. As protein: CASSVSGVVPQHF.

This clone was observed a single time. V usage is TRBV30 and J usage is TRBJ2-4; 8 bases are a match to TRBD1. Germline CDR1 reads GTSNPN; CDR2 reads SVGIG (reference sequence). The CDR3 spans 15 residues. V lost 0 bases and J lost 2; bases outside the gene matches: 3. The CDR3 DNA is TGTGCCTGGAGTGTTAGGACAGGGACCAAAAACATTCAGTACTTC. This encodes CAWSVRTGTKNIQYF.

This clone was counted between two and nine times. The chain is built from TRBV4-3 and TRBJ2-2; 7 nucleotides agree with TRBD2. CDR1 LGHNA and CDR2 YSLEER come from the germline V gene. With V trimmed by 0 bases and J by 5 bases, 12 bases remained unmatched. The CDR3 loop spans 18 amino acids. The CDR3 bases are TGCGCCAGCAGCCAAGATTTCTGGGAAAGGGAGGGAACCGGGGAGCTGTTTTTT. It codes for CASSQDFWEREGTGELFF.

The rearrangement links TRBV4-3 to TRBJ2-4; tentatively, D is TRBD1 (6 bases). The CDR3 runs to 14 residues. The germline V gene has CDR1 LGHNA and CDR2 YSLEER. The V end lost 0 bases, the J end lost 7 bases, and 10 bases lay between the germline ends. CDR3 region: CASSQESGQNIQYF. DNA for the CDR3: TGCGCCAGCAGCCAAGAATCAGGACAGAACATTCAGTACTTC.

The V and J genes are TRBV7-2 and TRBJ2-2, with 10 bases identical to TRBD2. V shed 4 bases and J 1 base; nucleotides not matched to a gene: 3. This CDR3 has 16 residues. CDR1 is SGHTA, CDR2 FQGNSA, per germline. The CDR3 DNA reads TGTGCCAGCAGCTCCCGACTAGCGGGGAACACCGGGGAGCTGTTTTTT. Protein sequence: CASSSRLAGNTGELFF.

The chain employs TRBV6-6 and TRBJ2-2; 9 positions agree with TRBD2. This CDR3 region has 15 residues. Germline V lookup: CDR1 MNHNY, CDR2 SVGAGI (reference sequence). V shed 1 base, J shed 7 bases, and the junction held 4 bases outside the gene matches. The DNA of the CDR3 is TGTGCCAGCAGTTACTTGGGGACTAGCAACGGGGAGCTGTTTTTT. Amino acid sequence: CASSYLGTSNGELFF.

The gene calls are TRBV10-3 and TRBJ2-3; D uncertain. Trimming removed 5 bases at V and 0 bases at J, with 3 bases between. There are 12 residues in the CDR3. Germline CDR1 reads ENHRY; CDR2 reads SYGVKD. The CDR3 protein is CAISPSTDTQYF. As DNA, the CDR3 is TGTGCCATCAGTCCGAGCACAGATACGCAGTATTTT.

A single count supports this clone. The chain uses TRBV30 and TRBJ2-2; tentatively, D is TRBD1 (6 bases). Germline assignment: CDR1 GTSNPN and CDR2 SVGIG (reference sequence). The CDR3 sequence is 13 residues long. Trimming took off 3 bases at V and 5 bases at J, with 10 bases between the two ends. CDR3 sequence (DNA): TGTGCCTGGAGGGGGGCCGGTACCGGGGAGCTGTTTTTT. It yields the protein CAWRGAGTGELFF.

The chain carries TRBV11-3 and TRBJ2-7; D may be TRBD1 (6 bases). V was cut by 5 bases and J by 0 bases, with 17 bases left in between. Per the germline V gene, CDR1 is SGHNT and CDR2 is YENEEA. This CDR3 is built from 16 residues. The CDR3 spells CASSPGHSQDSYEQYF. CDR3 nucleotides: TGTGCCAGCAGCCCGGGACACAGCCAAGACTCCTACGAGCAGTACTTC. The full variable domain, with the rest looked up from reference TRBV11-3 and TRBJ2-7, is EAGVVQSPRYKIIEKKQPVAFWCNPISGHNTLYWYLQNLGQGPELLIRYENEEAVDDSQLPKDRFSAERLKGVDSTLKIQPAELGDSAVYLCASSPGHSQDSYEQYFGPGTRLTVT.